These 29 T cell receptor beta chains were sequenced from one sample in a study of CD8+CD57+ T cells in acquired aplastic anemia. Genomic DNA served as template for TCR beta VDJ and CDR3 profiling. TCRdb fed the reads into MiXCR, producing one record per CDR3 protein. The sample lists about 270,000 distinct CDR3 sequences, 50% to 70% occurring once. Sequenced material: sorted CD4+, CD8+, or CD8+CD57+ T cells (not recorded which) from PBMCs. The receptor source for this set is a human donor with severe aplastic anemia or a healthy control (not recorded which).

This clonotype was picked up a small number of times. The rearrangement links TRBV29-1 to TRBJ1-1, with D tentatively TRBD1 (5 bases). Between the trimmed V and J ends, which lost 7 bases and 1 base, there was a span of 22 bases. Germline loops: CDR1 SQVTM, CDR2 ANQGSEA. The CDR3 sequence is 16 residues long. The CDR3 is CSAGWGFGTRNTEAFF. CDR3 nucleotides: TGCAGCGCTGGATGGGGGTTTGGGACTCGGAACACTGAAGCTTTCTTT.

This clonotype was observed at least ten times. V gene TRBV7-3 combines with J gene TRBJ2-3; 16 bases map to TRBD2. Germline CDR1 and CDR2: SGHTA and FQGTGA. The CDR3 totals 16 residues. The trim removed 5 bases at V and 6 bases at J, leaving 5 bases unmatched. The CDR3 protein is CASSLKGLAGGDTQYF. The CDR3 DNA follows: TGTGCCAGCAGCCTAAAGGGACTAGCGGGAGGGGATACGCAGTATTTT.

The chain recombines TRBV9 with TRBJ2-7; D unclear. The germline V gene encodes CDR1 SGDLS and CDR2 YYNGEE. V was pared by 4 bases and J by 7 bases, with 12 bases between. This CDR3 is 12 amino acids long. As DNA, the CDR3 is TGTGCCAGCAGCCCGTACAATGGGGAGCAGTACTTC. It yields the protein CASSPYNGEQYF.

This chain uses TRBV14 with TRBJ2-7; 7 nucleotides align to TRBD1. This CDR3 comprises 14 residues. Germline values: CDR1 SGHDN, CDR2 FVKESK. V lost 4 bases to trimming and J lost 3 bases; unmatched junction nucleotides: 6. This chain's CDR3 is CASSRDSYFYEQYF. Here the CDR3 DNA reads TGTGCCAGCAGCCGGGACAGCTATTTCTACGAGCAGTACTTC.

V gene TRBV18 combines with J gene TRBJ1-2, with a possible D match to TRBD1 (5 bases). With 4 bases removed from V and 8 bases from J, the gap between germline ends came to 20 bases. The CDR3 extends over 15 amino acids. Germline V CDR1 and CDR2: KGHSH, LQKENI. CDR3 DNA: TGTGCCAGCTCACTAGGGATCGGAGGGGAAGACGGCTACACCTTC. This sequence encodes CASSLGIGGEDGYTF.

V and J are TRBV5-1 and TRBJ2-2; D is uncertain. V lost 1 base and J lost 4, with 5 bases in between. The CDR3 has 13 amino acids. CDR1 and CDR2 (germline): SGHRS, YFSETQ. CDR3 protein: CASSLMSTGELFF. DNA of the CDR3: TGCGCCAGCAGCTTGATGTCCACCGGGGAGCTGTTTTTT.

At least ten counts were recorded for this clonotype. The CDR3 region has the DNA TGTGCCAGCAGTTTACCCGCCGGGACTAGGTCAATTCAAGAGACCCAGTACTTC. The encoded protein is CASSLPAGTRSIQETQYF. The chain uses TRBV12-3 or TRBV12-4 and TRBJ2-5, with TRBD2 identical over 8 bases. V dropped 2 bases and J dropped 2; count of bases not matched to a gene: 13. The CDR3 contains 18 residues.

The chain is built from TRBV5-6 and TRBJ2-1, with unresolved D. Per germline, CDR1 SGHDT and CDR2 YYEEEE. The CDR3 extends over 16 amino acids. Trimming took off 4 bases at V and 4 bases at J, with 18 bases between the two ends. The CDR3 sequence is CASSQASAGSYNEQFF. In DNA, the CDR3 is TGTGCCAGCAGCCAAGCGTCGGCCGGGTCATACAATGAGCAGTTCTTC.

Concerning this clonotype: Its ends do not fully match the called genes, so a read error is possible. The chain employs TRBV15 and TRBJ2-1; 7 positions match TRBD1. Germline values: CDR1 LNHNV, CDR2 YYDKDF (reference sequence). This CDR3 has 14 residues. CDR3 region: CAISRETGFNEQLF. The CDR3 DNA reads TGTGCCATCAGCAGAGAGACAGGGTTCAATGAGCAGCTCTTC.

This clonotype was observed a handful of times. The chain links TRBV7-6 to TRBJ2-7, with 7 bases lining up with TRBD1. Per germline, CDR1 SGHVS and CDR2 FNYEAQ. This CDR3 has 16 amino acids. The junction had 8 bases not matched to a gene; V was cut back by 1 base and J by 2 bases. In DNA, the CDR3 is TGTGCCAGCAGCTTAGAAGGGGGCTTGACGACCTACGAGCAGTACTTC. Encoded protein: CASSLEGGLTTYEQYF.

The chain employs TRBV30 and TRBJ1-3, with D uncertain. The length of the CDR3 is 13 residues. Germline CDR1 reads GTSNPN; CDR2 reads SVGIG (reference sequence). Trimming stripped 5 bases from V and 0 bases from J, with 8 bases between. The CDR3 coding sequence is TGTGCCTGGGGACCTATCTCTGGAAACACCATATATTTT. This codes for CAWGPISGNTIYF.

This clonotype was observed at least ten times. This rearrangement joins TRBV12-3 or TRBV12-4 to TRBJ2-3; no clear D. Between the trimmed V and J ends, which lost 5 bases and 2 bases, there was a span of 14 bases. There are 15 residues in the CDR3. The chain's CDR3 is CASSPKTAFTDTQYF. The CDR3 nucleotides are TGTGCCAGCAGTCCGAAGACGGCCTTCACAGATACGCAGTATTTT.

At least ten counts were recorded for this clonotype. The CDR3 spells CASSFPDTDGLQPQHF. The CDR3 region has the DNA TGTGCCAGCAGCTTTCCCGACACTGACGGTTTGCAGCCCCAGCATTTT. This sequence joins TRBV5-8 and TRBJ1-5, with D hard to call. Trimming pared 2 bases from V and 7 bases from J, leaving 19 bases between. The CDR3 consists of 16 residues. CDR1 SGHTS and CDR2 YDEGEE come from the germline V gene.

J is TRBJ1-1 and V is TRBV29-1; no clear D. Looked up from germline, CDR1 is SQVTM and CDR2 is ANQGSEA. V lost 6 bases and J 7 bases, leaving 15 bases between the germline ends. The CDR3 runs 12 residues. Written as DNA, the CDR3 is TGCAGCGTCAGTGAGGGAGTAGGTGAAGCTTTCTTT. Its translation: CSVSEGVGEAFF.

The CDR3 spells CASSLGTVTSPLHF. Written as DNA, the CDR3 is TGTGCCAGCAGCTTAGGCACAGTCACCTCACCCCTCCACTTT. The chain is built from TRBV7-2 and TRBJ1-6, with D unclear. Between the trimmed V and J ends, which lost 1 base and 10 bases, there was a span of 11 bases. The CDR3 has 14 residues. Per the germline V gene, CDR1 is SGHTA and CDR2 is FQGNSA.

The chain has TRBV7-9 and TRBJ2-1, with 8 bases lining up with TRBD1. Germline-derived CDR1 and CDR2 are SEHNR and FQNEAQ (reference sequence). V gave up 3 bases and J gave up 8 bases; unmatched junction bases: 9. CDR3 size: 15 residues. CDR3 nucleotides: TGTGCCAGCAGCTTGGGGGCGACAGGGGTGGATGAGCAGTTCTTC. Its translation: CASSLGATGVDEQFF.

CDR3 DNA: TGTGCCAGCAGCTTAGCCGAGGAGGGGATCGGCGAGCAGTACTTC. Protein: CASSLAEEGIGEQYF. The chain employs TRBV7-2 and TRBJ2-7, with D perhaps matching TRBD2 (6 bases). CDR1 is SGHTA and CDR2 is FQGNSA in the germline V gene. The CDR3 length is 15 residues. Trimming cost V 0 bases and J 6 bases, with 15 bases left between them. The variable domain in full, with the rest retrieved from reference TRBV7-2 and TRBJ2-7, is GAGVSQSPSNKVTEKGKDVELRCDPISGHTALYWYRQSLGQGLEFLIYFQGNSAPDKSGLPSDRFSAERTGGSVSTLTIQRTQQEDSAVYLCASSLAEEGIGEQYFGPGTRLTVT.

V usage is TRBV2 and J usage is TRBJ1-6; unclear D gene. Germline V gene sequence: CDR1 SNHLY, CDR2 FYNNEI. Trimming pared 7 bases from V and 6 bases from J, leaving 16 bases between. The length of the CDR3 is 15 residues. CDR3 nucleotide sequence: TGTGCCAGCACACCCCGGAGGGCAGGTAATTCACCCCTCCACTTT. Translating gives CASTPRRAGNSPLHF.

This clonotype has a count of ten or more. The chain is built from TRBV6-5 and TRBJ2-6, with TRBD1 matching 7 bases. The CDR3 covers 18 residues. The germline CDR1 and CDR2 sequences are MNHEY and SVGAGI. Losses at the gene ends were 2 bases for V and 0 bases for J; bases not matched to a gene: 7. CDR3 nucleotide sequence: TGTGCCAGCAGTTACACCGGGACAGCCTTCTCTGGGGCCAACGTCCTGACTTTC. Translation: CASSYTGTAFSGANVLTF.

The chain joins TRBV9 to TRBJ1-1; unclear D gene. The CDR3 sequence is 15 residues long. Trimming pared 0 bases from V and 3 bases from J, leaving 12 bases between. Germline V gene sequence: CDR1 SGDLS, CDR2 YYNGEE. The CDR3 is CASSVAASLDTEAFF. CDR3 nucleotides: TGTGCCAGCAGCGTAGCGGCCAGCCTAGACACTGAAGCTTTCTTT.

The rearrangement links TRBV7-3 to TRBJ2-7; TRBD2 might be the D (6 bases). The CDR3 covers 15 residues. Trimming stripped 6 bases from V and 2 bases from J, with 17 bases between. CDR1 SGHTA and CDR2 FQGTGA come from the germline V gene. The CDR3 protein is CASSQTAAGTYEQYF. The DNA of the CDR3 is TGTGCCAGCAGTCAGACAGCCGCGGGAACCTACGAGCAGTACTTC.

The CDR3 loop reads CASSSCRDSEGRPSYEQYF. CDR3 bases: TGTGCCAGCAGCTCCTGCCGGGACAGCGAAGGCCGCCCCTCCTACGAGCAGTACTTC. The chain combines TRBV7-4 with TRBJ2-7; 7 bases map to TRBD1. Germline V gene sequence: CDR1 SGHVT, CDR2 SQSDAQ. Trimming removed 4 bases from V and 0 bases from J; junction bases left unmatched: 18. There are 19 residues in the CDR3.

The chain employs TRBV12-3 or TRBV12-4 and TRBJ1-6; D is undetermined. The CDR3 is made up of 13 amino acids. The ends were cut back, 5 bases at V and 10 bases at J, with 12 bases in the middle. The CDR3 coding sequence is TGTGCCAGCAGTCGCCCCATGGCCTCACCCCTCCACTTT. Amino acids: CASSRPMASPLHF.

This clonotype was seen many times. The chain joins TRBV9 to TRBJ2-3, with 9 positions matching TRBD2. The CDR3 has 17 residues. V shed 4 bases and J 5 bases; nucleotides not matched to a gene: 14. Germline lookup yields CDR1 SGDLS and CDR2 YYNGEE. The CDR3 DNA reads TGTGCCAGCAGCACCCGCGGTGGCGGGGGGGCAGGAGATACGCAGTATTTT. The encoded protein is CASSTRGGGGAGDTQYF.

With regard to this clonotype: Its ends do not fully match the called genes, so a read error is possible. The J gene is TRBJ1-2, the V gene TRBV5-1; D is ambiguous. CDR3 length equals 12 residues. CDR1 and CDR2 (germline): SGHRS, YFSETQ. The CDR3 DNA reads TGTGCCAGCAGCTTTTGGACGGATGGCTACACCTTC. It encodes CASSFWTDGYTF.

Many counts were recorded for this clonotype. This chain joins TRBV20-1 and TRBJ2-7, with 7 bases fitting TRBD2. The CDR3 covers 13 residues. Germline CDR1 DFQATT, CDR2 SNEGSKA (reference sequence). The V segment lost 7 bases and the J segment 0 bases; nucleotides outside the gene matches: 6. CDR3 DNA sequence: TGCAGTGGACCGGGACTATCCTCCTACGAGCAGTACTTC. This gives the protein CSGPGLSSYEQYF.

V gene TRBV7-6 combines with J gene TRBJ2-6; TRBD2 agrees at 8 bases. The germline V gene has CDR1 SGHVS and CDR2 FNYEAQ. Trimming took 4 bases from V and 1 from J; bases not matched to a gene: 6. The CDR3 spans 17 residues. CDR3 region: CASSSGGNGSGANVLTF. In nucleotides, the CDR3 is TGTGCCAGCAGCTCGGGAGGGAACGGATCTGGGGCCAACGTCCTGACTTTC.

The CDR3 DNA is TGTGCCAGCCGTCTAACAGGGGAGTTTGGAAACACCATATATTTT. This encodes CASRLTGEFGNTIYF. The chain joins TRBV10-3 to TRBJ1-3, with 7 bases lining up with TRBD1. Germline V gene data show CDR1 as ENHRY and CDR2 as SYGVKD. This CDR3 has 15 residues. The trim removed 10 bases at V and 3 bases at J, leaving 12 bases unmatched.

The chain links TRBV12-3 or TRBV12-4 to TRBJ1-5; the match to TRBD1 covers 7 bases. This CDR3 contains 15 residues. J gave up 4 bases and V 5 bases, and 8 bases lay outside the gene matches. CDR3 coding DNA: TGTGCCAGCAGTCTCCGGGACAGAGGAAATCAGCCCCAGCATTTT. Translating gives CASSLRDRGNQPQHF.